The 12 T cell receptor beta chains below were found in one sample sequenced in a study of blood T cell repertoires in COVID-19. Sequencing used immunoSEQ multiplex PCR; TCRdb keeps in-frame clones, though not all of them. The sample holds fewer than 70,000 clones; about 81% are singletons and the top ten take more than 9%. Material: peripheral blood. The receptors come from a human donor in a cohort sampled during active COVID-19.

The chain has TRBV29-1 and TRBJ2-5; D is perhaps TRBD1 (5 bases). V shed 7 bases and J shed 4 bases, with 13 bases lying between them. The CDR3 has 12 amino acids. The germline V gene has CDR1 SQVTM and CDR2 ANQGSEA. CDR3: CSADSTTETQYF. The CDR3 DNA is TGCAGCGCCGACAGTACCACAGAGACCCAGTACTTC.

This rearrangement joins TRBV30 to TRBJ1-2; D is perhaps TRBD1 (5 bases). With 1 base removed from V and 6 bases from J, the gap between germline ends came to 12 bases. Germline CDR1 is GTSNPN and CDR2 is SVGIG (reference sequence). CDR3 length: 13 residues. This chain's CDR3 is CAWSDGDWDGYTF. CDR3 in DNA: TGTGCCTGGAGTGATGGGGACTGGGATGGCTACACCTTC.

In nucleotides, the CDR3 is TGTGCCAGCAGCTTATACAGTGGCTACACCTTC. It is translated as CASSLYSGYTF. The V call is TRBV5-6, the J call TRBJ1-2; D is ambiguous. This CDR3 is built from 11 residues. Germline V gene data show CDR1 as SGHDT and CDR2 as YYEEEE. V lost 2 bases to trimming and J lost 7 bases, with 6 bases between them.

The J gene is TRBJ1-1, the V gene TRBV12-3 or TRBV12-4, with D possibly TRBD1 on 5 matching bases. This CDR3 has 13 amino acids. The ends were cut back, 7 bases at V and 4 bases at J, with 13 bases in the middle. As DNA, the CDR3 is TGTGCCAGCATCCAGGGTTGGGGCACTGAAGCTTTCTTT. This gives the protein CASIQGWGTEAFF.

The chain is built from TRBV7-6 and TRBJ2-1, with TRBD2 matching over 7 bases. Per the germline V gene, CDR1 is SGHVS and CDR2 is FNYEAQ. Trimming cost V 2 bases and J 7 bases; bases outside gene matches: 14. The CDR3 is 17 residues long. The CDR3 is CASSLSAGTERQNEQFF. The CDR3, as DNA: TGTGCCAGCAGCTTATCAGCGGGGACCGAACGCCAGAATGAGCAGTTCTTC.

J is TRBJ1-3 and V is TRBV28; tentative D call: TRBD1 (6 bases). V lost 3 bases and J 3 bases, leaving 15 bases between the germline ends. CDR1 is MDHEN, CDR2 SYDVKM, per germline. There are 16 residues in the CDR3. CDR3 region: CASSFSDSRNGNTIYF. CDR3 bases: TGTGCCAGCAGTTTCTCGGACAGTCGAAATGGAAACACCATATATTTT.

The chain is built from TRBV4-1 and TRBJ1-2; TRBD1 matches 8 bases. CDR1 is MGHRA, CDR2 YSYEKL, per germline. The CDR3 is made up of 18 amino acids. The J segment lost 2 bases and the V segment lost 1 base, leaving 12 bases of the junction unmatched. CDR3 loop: CASSQARDRQPINYGYTF. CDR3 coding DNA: TGCGCCAGCAGCCAAGCCCGGGACAGGCAACCGATAAACTATGGCTACACCTTC.

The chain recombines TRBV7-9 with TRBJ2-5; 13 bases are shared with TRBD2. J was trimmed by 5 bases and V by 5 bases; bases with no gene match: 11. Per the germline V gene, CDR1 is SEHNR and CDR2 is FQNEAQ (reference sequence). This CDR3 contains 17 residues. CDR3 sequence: CASSPKRLAGGIETQYF. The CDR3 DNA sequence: TGTGCCAGCAGCCCCAAGAGACTAGCGGGGGGTATTGAGACCCAGTACTTC. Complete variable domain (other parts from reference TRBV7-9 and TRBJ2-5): DTGVSQNPRHKITKRGQNVTFRCDPISEHNRLYWYRQTLGQGPEFLTYFQNEAQLEKSRLLSDRFSAERPKGSFSTLEIQRTEQGDSAMYLCASSPKRLAGGIETQYFGPGTRLLVL.

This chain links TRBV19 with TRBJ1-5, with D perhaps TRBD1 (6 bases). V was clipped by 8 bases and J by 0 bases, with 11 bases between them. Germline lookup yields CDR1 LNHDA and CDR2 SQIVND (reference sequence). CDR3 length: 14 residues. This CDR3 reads CASQGWNSNQPQHF. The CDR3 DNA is TGTGCCAGTCAGGGGTGGAATAGCAATCAGCCCCAGCATTTT.

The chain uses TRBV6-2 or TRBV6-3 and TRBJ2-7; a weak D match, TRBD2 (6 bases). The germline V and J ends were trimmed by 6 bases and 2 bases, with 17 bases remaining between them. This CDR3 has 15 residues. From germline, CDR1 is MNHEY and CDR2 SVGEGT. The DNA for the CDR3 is TGTGCCAGCAGCCGCGGGGCAGGCACAACCTACGAGCAGTACTTC. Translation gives CASSRGAGTTYEQYF.

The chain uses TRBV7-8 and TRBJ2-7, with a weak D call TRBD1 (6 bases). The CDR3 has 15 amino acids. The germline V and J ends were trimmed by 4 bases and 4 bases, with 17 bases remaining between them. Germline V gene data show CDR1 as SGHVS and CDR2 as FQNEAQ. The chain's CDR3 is CASSSGQLGRYEQYF. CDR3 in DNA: TGTGCCAGCAGCTCCGGACAGCTCGGTCGGTACGAGCAGTACTTC.

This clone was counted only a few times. The CDR3 reads CATSESGTSMANEQFF. Here the CDR3 DNA reads TGTGCCACCAGTGAGTCCGGGACTAGCATGGCCAATGAGCAGTTCTTC. The chain is built from TRBV24-1 and TRBJ2-1, with 9 bases fitting TRBD2. J was trimmed by 6 bases and V by 4 bases; bases with no gene match: 9. This CDR3 is 16 amino acids long. The germline gives CDR1 KGHDR, CDR2 SFDVKD.